This TCR beta chain was recovered during a study of cytomegalovirus exposure and HLA in healthy donors. The CDR3 totals 13 residues. Trimming took 4 bases from V and 4 from J; bases not matched to a gene: 4. In germline, CDR1 is SGHNT, CDR2 YYREEE (reference sequence). Both 60 Vbeta primers and 13 Jbeta primers went into the PCR. Here immunoSEQ multiplex PCR was the method, and the copy in TCRdb shows in-frame clones only, minus some. The sample yields 57,000 or so clones, under 85% seen once. The TCR was taken from a man aged 50 to 59 in good health and CMV-seropositive. Sequencing was done on a sample of PBMCs. The J gene is TRBJ2-5, the V gene TRBV5-4; TRBD1 agrees at 7 bases. The CDR3: CASSKDRLETQYF. CDR3 DNA: TGTGCCAGCAGCAAGGACAGGCTAGAGACCCAGTACTTC.